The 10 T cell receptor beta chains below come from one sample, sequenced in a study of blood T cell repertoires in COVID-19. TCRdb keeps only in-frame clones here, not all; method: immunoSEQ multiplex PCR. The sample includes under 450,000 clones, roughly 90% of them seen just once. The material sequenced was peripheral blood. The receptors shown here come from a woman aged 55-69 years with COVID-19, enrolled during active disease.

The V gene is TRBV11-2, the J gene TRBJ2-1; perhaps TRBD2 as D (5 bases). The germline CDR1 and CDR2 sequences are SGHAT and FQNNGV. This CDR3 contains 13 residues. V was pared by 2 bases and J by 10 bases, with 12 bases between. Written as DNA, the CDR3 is TGTGCCAGCAGCTTATTTGAGGGCCGGGAGCAGTTCTTC. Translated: CASSLFEGREQFF.

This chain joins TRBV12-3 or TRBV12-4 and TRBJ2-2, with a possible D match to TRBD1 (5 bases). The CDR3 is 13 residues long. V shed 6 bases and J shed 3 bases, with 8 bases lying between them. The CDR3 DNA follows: TGTGCCAGCAGATGGACATACACCGGGGAGCTGTTTTTT. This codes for CASRWTYTGELFF.

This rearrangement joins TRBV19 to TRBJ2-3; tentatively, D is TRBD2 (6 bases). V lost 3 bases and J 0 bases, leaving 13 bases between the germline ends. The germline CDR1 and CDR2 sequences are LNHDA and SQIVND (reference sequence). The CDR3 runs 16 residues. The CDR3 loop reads CASSIIGGVSTDTQYF. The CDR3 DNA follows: TGTGCCAGTAGTATTATCGGGGGAGTAAGCACAGATACGCAGTATTTT.

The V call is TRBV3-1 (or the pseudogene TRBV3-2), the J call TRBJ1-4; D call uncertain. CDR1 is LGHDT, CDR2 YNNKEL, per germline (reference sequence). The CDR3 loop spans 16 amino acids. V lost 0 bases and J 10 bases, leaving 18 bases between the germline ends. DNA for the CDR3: TGTGCCAGCAGCCAAGACTCCCAGTCGGGGTTCGGAAAACTGTTTTTT. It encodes CASSQDSQSGFGKLFF.

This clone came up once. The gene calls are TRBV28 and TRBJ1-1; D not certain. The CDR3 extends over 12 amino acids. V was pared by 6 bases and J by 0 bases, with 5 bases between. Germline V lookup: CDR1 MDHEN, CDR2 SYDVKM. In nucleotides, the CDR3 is TGTGCCAGCAGCGCGTTGAACACTGAAGCTTTCTTT. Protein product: CASSALNTEAFF.

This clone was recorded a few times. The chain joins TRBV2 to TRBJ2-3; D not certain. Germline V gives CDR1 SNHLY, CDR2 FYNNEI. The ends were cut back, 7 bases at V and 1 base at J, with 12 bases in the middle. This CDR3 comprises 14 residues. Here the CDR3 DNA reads TGTGCCAGCAAAGAGAGCCTCGGCACAGATACGCAGTATTTT. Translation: CASKESLGTDTQYF.

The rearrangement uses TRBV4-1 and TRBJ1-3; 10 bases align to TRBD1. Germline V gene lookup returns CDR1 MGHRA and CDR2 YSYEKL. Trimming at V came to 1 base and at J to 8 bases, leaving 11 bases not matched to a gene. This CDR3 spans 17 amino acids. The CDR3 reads CASSQGPGTGARDTIYF. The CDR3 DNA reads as TGCGCCAGCAGCCAAGGACCGGGGACAGGGGCCCGGGACACCATATATTTT.

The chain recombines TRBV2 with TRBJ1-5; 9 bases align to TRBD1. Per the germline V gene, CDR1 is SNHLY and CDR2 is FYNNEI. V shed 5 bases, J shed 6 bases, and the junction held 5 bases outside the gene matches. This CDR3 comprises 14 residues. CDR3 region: CASSQGTGTQPQHF. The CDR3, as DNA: TGTGCCAGCAGTCAAGGGACAGGGACTCAGCCCCAGCATTTT.

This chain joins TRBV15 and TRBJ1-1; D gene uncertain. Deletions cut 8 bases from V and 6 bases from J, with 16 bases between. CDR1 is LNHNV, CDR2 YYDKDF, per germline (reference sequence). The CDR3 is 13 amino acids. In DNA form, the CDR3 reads TGTGCCACCGAGGAGGTGTCCGGCGCTGAAGCTTTCTTT. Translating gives CATEEVSGAEAFF.

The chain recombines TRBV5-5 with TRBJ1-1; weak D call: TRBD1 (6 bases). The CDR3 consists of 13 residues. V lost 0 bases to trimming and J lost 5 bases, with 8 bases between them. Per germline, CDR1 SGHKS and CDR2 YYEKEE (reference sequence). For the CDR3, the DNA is TGTGCCAGCAGCTTGGCAGGGGTGACTGAAGCTTTCTTT. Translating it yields CASSLAGVTEAFF.